This T cell receptor (beta chain) was profiled in a study of blood T cell repertoires in COVID-19. About the study: From T cells, B-cell-depleted T cells, or PBMCs came the material, which was cDNA or gDNA.

As processed by the authors: Estimates of nucleated cell counts were drawn from the amplification of reference gene primers. The method was immunoSEQ multiplex PCR; TCRdb's version includes in-frame clones alone and lacks a portion of them. The V and J calls and clone size come from that table; D and trimming were worked out from the DNA. The sample shows over 130,000 clones, approximately 84% of them seen only once. J gave up 8 bases and V 2 bases, and 13 bases lay outside the gene matches. Germline-derived CDR1 and CDR2 are MNHEY and SMNVEV (reference sequence). The CDR3 totals 17 residues. The study drew participants aged about 18 to 89 years from about two dozen US areas.

Source material: PBMCs or T cells enriched from blood (not recorded which). The clonotype was recovered from a woman aged 50 to 60 with acute COVID-19. The J gene is TRBJ2-1, the V gene TRBV27, with TRBD2 matching over 9 bases. The CDR3 protein is CASSLQREDSPGDEQFF. The CDR3 DNA sequence: TGTGCCAGCAGTTTACAGCGGGAGGACTCCCCTGGCGATGAGCAGTTCTTC.